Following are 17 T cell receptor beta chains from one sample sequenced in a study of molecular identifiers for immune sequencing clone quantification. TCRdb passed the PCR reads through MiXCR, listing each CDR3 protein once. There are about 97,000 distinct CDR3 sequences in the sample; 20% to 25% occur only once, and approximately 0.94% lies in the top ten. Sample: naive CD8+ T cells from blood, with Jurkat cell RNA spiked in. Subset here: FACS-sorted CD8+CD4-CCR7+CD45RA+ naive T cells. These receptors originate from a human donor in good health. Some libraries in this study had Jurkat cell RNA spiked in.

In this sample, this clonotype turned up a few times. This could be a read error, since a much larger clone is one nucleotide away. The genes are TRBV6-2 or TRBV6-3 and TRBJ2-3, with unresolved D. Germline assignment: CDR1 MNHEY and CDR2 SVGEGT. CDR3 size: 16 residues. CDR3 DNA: TGTGCCGGCAGTTACTCGTATGACAAGATCACAGATACGCAGTATTTT. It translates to CAGSYSYDKITDTQYF.

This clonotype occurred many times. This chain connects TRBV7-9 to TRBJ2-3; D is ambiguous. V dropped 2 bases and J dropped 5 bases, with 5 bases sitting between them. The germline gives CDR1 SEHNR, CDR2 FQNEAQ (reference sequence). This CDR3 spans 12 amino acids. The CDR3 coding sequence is TGTGCCAGCAGCTTAAGTGGAGATACGCAGTATTTT. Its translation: CASSLSGDTQYF. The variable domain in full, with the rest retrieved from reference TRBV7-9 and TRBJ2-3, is DTGVSQNPRHKITKRGQNVTFRCDPISEHNRLYWYRQTLGQGPEFLTYFQNEAQLEKSRLLSDRFSAERPKGSFSTLEIQRTEQGDSAMYLCASSLSGDTQYFGPGTRLTVL.

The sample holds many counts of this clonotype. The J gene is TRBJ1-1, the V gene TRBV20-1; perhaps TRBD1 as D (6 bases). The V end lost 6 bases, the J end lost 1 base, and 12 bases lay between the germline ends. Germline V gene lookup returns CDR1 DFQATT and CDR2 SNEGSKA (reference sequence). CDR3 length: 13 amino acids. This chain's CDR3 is CSARGGPNTEAFF. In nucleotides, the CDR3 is TGCAGTGCCCGAGGGGGGCCGAACACTGAAGCTTTCTTT.

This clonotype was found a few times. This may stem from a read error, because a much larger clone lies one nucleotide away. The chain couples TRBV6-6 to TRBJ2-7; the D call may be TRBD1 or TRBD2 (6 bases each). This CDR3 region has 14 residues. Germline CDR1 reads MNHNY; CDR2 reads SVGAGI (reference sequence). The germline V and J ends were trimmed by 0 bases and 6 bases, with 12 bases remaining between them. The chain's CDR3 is CASSYSVGGCEQYF. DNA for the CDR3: TGTGCCAGCAGTTACTCGGTAGGGGGGTGCGAGCAGTACTTC.

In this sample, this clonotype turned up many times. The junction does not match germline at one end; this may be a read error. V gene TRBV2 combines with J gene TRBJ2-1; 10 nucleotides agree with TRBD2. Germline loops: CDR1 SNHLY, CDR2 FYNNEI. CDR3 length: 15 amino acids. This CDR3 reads CASSGGLAVYNEQFF. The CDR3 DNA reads TGTGCCAGCAGTGGTGGACTAGCGGTCTACAATGAACAGTTCTTC.

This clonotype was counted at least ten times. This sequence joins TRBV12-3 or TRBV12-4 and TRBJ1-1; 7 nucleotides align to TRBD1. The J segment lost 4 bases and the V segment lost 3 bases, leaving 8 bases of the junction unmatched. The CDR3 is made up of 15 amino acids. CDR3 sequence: CASSFGTRGGTEAFF. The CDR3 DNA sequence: TGTGCCAGCAGTTTCGGGACCAGGGGGGGCACTGAAGCTTTCTTT.

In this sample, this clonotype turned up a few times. This CDR3 reads CASSNLVPQNTGELFF. The CDR3 nucleotides read TGTGCCAGCAGTAACTTGGTCCCGCAGAACACCGGGGAGCTGTTTTTT. This chain connects TRBV28 to TRBJ2-2; unclear D gene. V lost 5 bases and J lost 1, with 14 bases in between. The germline CDR1 and CDR2 sequences are MDHEN and SYDVKM. The CDR3 covers 16 residues.

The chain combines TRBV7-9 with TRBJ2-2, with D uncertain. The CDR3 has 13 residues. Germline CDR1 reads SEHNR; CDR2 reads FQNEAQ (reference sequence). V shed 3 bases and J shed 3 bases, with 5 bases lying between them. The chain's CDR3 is CASSFYHTGELFF. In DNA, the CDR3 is TGTGCCAGCAGCTTTTACCACACCGGGGAGCTGTTTTTT. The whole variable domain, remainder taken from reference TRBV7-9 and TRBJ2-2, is DTGVSQNPRHKITKRGQNVTFRCDPISEHNRLYWYRQTLGQGPEFLTYFQNEAQLEKSRLLSDRFSAERPKGSFSTLEIQRTEQGDSAMYLCASSFYHTGELFFGEGSRLTVL.

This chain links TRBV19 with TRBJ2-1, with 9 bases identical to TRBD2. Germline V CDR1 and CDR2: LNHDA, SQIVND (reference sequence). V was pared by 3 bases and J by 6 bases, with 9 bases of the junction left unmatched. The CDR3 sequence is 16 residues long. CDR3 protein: CASSISSGGTVNEQFF. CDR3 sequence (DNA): TGTGCCAGTAGTATTAGTAGCGGGGGTACAGTCAATGAGCAGTTCTTC.

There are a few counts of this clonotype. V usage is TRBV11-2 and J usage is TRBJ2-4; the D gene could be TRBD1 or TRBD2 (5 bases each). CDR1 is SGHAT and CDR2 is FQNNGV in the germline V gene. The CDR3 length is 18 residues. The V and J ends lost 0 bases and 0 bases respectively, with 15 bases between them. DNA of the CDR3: TGTGCCAGCAGCTTAGATCTAGGGACGGGGATAGCCAAAAACATTCAGTACTTC. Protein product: CASSLDLGTGIAKNIQYF.

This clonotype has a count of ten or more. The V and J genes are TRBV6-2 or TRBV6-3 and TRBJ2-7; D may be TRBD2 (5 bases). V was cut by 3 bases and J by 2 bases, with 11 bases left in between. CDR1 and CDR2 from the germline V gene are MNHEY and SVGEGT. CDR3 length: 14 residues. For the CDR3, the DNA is TGTGCCAGCAGTTATCGGACTGCACCCTACGAGCAGTACTTC. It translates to CASSYRTAPYEQYF.

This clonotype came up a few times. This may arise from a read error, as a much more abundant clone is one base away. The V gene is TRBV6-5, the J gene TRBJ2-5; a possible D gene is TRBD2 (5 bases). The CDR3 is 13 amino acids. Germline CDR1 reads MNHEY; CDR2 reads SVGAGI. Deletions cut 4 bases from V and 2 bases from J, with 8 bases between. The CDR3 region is CASSCGRQETQYF. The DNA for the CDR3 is TGTGCCAGCAGTTGCGGGCGGCAAGAGACCCAGTACTTC.

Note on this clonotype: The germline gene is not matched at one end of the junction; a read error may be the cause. The CDR3 DNA follows: TGTGCCAGTAGTATTATGGGGTACCGCCAAGGGACCCAGTACTTC. This gives the protein CASSIMGYRQGTQYF. The V gene is TRBV19, the J gene TRBJ2-5; no reliable D call. Per the germline V gene, CDR1 is LNHDA and CDR2 is SQIVND (reference sequence). The CDR3 runs 15 residues. Looking up the rest from reference TRBV19 and TRBJ2-5 gives the full variable domain: DGGITQSPKYLFRKEGQNVTLSCEQNLNHDAMYWYRQDPGQGLRLIYYSQIVNDFQKGDIAEGYSVSREKKESFPLTVTSAQKNPTAFYLCASSIMGYRQGTQYFGPGTRLLVL.

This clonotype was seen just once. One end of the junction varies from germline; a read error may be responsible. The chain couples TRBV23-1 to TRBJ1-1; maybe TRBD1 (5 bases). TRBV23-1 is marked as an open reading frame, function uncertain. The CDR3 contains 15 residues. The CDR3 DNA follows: TGCGCCAGCAGTCAACGGACAAGACTGAACACTGAAGCATTCTTT. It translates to CASSQRTRLNTEAFF.

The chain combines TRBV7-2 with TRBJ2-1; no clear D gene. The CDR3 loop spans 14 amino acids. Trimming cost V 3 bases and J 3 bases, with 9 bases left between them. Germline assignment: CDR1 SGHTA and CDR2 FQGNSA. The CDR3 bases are TGTGCCAGCAGCTTTCACGGGCTCTACAATGAGCAGTTCTTC. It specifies CASSFHGLYNEQFF.

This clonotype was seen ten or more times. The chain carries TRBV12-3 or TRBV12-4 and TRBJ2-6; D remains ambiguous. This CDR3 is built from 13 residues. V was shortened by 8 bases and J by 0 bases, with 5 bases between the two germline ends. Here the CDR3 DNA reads TGTGCCAGCGGCGCCTCTGGGGCCAACGTCCTGACTTTC. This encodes CASGASGANVLTF.

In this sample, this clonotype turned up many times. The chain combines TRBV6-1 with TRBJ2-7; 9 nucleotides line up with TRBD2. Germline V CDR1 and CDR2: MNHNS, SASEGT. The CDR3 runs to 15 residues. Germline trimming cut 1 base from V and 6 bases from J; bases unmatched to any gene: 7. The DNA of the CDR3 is TGTGCCAGCAGTGAAGTTGCGGGAGGGCCGGGCGAGCAGTACTTC. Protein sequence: CASSEVAGGPGEQYF.